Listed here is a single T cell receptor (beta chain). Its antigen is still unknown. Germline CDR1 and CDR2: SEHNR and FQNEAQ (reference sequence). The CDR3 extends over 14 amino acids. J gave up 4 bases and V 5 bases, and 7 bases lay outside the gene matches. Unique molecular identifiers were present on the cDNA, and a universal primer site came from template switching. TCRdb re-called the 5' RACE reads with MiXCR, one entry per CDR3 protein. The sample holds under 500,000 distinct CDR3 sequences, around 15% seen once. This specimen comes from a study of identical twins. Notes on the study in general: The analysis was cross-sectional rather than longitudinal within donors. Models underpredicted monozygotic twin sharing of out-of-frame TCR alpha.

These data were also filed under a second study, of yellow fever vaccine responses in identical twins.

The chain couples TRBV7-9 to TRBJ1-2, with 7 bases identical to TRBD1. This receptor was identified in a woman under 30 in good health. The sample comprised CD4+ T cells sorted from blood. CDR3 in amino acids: CASSATGTAYGYTF. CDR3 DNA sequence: TGTGCCAGCAGCGCGACTGGGACAGCCTATGGCTACACCTTC.